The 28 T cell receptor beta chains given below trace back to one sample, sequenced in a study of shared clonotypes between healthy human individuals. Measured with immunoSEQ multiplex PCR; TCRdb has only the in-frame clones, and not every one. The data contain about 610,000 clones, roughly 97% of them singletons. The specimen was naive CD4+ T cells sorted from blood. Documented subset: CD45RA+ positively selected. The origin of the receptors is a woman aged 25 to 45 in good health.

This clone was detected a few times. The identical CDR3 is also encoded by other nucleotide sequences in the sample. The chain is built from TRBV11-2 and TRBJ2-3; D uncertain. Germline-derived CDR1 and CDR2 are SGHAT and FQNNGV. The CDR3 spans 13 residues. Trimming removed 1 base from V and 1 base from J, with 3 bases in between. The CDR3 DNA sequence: TGTGCCAGCAGCTTAGCCGGCACAGATACGCAGTATTTT. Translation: CASSLAGTDTQYF.

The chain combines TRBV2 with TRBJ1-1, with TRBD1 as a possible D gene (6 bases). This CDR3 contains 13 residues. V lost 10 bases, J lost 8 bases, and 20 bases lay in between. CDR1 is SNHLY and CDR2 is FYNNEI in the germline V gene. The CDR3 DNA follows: TGTGCCATCAGGGTCCGACAGGAGAGGGAAGCTTTCTTT. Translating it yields CAIRVRQEREAFF.

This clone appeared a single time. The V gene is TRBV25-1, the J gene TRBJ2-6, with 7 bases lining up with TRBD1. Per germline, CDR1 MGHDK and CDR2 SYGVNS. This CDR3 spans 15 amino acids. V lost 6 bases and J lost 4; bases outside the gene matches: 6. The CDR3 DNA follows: TGTGCCAGCAGCGTACAGGGGACCGGGGCCAACGTCCTGACTTTC. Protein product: CASSVQGTGANVLTF. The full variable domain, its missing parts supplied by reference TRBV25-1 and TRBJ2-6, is EADIYQTPRYLVIGTGKKITLECSQTMGHDKMYWYQQDPGMELHLIHYSYGVNSTEKGDLSSESTVSRIRTEHFPLTLESARPSHTSQYLCASSVQGTGANVLTFGAGSRLTVL.

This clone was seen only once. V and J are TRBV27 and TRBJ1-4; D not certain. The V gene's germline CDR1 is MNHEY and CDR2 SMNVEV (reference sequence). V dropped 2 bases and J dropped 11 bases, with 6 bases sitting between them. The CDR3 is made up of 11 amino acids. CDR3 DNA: TGTGCCAGCAGTTTAGATGGGAAACTGTTTTTT. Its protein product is CASSLDGKLFF.

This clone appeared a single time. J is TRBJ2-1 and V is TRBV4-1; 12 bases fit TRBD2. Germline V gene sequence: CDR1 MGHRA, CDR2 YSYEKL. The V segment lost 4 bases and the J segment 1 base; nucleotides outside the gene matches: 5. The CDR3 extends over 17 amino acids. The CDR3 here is CASSRAGTSGSYNEQFF. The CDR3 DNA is TGCGCCAGCAGCCGCGCCGGGACTAGCGGGTCCTACAATGAGCAGTTCTTC.

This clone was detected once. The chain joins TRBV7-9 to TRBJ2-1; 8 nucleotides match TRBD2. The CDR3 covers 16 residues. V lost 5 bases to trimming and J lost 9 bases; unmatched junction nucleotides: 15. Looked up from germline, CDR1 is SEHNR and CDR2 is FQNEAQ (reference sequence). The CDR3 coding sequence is TGTGCCAGCAGCCACCCCCGTGGTAGCGGGGTTGGTGAGCAGTTCTTC. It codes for CASSHPRGSGVGEQFF.

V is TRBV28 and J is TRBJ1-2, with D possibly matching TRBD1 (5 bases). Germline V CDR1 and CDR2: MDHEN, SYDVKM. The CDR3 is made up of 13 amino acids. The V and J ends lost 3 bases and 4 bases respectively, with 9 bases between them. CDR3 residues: CASSFSGSYGYTF. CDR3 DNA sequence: TGTGCCAGCAGTTTTTCAGGGAGCTATGGCTACACCTTC.

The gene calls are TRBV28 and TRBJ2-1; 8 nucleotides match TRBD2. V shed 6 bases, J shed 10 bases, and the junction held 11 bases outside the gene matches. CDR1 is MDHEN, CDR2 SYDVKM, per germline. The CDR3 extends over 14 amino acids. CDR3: CASRSSGSLIEQFF. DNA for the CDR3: TGTGCCAGCAGGTCTAGCGGGTCGCTTATAGAGCAGTTCTTC.

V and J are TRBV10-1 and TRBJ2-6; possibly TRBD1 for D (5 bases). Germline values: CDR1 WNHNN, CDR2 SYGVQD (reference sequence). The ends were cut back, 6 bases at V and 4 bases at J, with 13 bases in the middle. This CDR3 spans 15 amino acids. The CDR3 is CASSARAQGANVLTF. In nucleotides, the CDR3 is TGCGCCAGCAGCGCCAGGGCGCAAGGGGCCAACGTCCTGACTTTC.

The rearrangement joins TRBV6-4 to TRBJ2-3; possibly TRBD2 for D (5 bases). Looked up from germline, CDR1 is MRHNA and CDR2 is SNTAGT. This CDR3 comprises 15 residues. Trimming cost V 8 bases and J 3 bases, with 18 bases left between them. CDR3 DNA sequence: TGTGCCAGCCGGCGGAGCGGCCGGACGACAGATACGCAGTATTTT. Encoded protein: CASRRSGRTTDTQYF.

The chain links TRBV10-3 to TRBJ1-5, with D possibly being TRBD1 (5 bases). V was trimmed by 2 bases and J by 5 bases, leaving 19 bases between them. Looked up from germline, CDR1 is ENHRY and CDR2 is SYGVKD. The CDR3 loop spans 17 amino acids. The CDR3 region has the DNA TGTGCCATCAGTGAGCATGTGTCAGGGTTGATCGATCAGCCCCAGCATTTT. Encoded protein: CAISEHVSGLIDQPQHF.

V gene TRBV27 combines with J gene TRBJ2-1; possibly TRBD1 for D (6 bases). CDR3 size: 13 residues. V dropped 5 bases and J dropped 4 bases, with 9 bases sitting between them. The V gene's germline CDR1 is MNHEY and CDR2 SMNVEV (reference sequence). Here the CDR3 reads CASSGTLYNEQFF. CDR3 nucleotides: TGTGCCAGCAGTGGGACACTGTACAATGAGCAGTTCTTC.

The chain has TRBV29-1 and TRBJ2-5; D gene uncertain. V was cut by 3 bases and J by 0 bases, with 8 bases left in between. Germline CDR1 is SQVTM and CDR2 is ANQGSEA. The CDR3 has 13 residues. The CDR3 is CSVDYGYQETQYF. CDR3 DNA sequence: TGCAGCGTTGACTACGGCTACCAAGAGACCCAGTACTTC.

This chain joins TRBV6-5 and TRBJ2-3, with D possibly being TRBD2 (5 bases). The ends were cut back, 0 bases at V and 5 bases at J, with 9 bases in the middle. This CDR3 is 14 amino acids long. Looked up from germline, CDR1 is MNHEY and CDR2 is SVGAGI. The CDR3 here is CASSYSTGIDTQYF. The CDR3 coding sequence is TGTGCCAGCAGTTACTCTACCGGGATAGATACGCAGTATTTT.

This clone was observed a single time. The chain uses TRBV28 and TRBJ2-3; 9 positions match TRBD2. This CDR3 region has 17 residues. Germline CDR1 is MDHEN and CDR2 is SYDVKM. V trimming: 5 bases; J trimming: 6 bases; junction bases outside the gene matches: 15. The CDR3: CASSRSSGGRGEDTQYF. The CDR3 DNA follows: TGTGCCAGCAGTCGTAGTAGCGGGGGACGAGGTGAGGATACGCAGTATTTT.

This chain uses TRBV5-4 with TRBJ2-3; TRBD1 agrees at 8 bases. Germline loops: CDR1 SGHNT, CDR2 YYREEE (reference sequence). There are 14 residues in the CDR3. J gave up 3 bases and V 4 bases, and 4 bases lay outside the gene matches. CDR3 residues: CASSLGQETDTQYF. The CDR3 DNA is TGTGCCAGCAGCCTGGGACAGGAGACAGATACGCAGTATTTT.

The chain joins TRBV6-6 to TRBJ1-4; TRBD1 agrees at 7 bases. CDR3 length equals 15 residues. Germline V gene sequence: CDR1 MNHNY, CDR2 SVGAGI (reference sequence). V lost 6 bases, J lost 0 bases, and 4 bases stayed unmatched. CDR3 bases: TGTGCCAGCAGGAGACAGGGCGCAACTAATGAAAAACTGTTTTTT. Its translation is CASRRQGATNEKLFF.

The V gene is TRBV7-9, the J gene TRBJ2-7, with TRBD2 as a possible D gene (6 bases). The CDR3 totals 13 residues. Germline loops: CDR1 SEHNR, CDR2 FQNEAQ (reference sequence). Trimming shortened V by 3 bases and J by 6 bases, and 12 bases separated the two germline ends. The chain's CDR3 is CASSFYVEGEQYF. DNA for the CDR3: TGTGCCAGCAGCTTCTATGTGGAGGGCGAGCAGTACTTC.

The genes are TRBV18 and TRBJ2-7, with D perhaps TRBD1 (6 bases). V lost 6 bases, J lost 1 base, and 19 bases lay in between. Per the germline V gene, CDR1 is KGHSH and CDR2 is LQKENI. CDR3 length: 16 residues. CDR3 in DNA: TGTGCCAGCTCCCTGACCGCACAGGGCCTTTCCTACGAGCAGTACTTC. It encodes CASSLTAQGLSYEQYF.

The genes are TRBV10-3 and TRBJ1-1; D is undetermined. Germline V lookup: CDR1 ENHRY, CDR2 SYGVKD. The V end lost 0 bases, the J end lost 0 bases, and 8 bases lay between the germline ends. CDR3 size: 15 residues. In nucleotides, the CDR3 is TGTGCCATCAGTGAGTCCATTGTGATGAACACTGAAGCTTTCTTT. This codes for CAISESIVMNTEAFF.

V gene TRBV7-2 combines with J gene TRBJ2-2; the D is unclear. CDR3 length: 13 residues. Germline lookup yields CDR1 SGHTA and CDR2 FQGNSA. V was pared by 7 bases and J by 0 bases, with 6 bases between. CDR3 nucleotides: TGTGCCAGCATTCGTACGAACACCGGGGAGCTGTTTTTT. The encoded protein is CASIRTNTGELFF.

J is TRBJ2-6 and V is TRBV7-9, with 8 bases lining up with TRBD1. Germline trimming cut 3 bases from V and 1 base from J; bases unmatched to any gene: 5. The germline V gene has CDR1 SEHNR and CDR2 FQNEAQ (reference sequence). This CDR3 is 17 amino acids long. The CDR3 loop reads CASSLGRGLSGANVLTF. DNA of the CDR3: TGTGCCAGCAGCTTGGGCAGGGGGCTATCTGGGGCCAACGTCCTGACTTTC.

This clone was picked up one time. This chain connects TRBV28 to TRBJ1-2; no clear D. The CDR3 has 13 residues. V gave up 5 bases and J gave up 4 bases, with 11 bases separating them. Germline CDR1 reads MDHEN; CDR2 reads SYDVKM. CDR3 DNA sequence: TGTGCCAGCAGTCCCTTAGCGGGCTATGGCTACACCTTC. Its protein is CASSPLAGYGYTF.

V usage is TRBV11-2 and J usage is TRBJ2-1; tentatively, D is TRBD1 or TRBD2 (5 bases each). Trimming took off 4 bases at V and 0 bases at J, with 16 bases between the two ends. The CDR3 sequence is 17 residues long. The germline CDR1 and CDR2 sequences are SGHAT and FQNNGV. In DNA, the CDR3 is TGTGCCAGCAGCTCCCGGTCGTGGGACCTCTCCTACAATGAGCAGTTCTTC. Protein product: CASSSRSWDLSYNEQFF.

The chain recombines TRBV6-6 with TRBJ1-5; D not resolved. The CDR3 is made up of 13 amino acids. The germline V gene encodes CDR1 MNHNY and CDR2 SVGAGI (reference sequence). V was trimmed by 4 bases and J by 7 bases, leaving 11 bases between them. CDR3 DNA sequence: TGTGCCAGCAGTTTAATGACGGACCAGCCCCAGCATTTT. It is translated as CASSLMTDQPQHF.

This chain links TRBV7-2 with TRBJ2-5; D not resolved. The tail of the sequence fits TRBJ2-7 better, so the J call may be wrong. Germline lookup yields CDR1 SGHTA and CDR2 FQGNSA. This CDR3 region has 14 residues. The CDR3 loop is CASSSYPNSYEQYF. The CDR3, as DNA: TGTGCCAGCAGCTCTTATCCCAACTCCTACGAGCAGTACTTC.

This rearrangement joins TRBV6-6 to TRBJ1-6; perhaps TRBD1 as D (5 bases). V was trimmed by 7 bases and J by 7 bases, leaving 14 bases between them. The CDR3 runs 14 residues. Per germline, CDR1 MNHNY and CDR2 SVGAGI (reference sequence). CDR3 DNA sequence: TGTGCCAGCAACCCGGGTGAGGGGAATTCACCCCTCCACTTT. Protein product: CASNPGEGNSPLHF.

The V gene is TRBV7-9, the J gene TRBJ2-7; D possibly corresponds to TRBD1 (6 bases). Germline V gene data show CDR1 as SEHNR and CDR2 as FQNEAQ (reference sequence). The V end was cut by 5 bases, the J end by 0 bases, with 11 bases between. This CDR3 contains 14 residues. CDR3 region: CASSPGTLSYEQYF. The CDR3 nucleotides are TGTGCCAGCAGCCCGGGGACACTCTCCTACGAGCAGTACTTC.